This T cell receptor beta chain was sequenced during a study of shared clonotypes between healthy human individuals. The CDR3 loop spans 13 amino acids. From germline, CDR1 is SEHNR and CDR2 FQNEAQ (reference sequence). V was pared by 5 bases and J by 4 bases, with 4 bases of the junction left unmatched. Using immunoSEQ multiplex PCR, the repertoire was profiled, and TCRdb retains in-frame clones only, with some absent. Here the sample spans 1,500,000 or so clones, approximately 96% being singletons. The sequenced sample was naive CD4+ T cells sorted from blood. Subset in this sample: CD45RA+ positively selected. The genes are TRBV7-9 and TRBJ2-5, with 7 nucleotides matching TRBD2. This sequence originates from a man aged 30-40 years in good health. The CDR3 region is CASSRSSGETQYF. CDR3 in DNA: TGTGCCAGCAGCCGGTCTAGCGGAGAGACCCAGTACTTC. The complete variable domain, with remaining parts taken from reference TRBV7-9 and TRBJ2-5, reads DTGVSQNPRHKITKRGQNVTFRCDPISEHNRLYWYRQTLGQGPEFLTYFQNEAQLEKSRLLSDRFSAERPKGSFSTLEIQRTEQGDSAMYLCASSRSSGETQYFGPGTRLLVL.